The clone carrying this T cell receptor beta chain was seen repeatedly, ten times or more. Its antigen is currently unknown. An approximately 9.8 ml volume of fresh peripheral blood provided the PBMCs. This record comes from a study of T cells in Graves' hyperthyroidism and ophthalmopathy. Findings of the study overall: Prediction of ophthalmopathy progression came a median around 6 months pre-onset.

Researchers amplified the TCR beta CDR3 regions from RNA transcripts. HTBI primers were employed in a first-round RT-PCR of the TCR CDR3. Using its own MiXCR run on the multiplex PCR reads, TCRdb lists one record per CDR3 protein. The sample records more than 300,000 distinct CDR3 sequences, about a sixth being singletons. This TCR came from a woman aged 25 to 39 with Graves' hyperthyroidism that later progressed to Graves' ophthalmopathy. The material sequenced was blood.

In nucleotides, the CDR3 is TGCGCCAGCAGCTTAGGGGAGGTCAATCAGCCCCAGCATTTT. Translated: CASSLGEVNQPQHF. The chain links TRBV5-1 to TRBJ1-5, with a tentative D call TRBD1 (5 bases). V dropped 2 bases and J dropped 3 bases, with 9 bases sitting between them. Per germline, CDR1 SGHRS and CDR2 YFSETQ. The CDR3 runs 14 residues.